The 11 T cell receptor beta chains below were found in one sample sequenced in a study of CD8 T cells in Susac syndrome (dated by TCRdb to the late 2010s). The protocol used for the library was the immunoSEQ multiplex PCR assay. RNA was extracted using the RNeasy kit, and about 0.45 to 1 microgram was reverse transcribed with random hexamers. The public reads were quality trimmed at Q25 with fastp and then assembled into clones with MiXCR by TCRdb, keeping productive beta chains. One record per CDR3 amino acid sequence lists the most common genes and DNA. The sample table holds 200,000 or so distinct CDR3 sequences, of which more than 85% were seen once. Roughly 0.13% of the sample is taken by the ten largest. Sequencing was carried out using CD8+ T cells from PBMCs. The receptors shown here come from a human donor with multiple sclerosis.

This clonotype has only one observation. J is TRBJ1-6 and V is TRBV7-9; D ambiguous. V was clipped by 5 bases and J by 7 bases, with 6 bases between them. In germline, CDR1 is SEHNR, CDR2 FQNEAQ (reference sequence). The CDR3 totals 12 residues. The CDR3 region has the DNA TGTGCCAGCAGCGAAATAAATTCACCCCTCCACTTT. Its protein is CASSEINSPLHF.

The gene calls are TRBV5-4 and TRBJ1-3; a weak D match, TRBD1 (6 bases). CDR1 and CDR2 from the germline V gene are SGHNT and YYREEE (reference sequence). The ends were cut back, 8 bases at V and 0 bases at J, with 12 bases in the middle. CDR3 length equals 14 residues. CDR3 residues: CARAPDSSGNTIYF. CDR3 DNA sequence: TGTGCCAGGGCCCCGGACAGCTCTGGAAACACCATATATTTT.

This chain links TRBV12-3 or TRBV12-4 with TRBJ2-1; the D is unclear. The CDR3 length is 12 residues. The V end lost 2 bases, the J end lost 5 bases, and 4 bases lay between the germline ends. Written as DNA, the CDR3 is TGTGCCAGCAGTTTAACCGACAATGAGCAGTTCTTC. Translated: CASSLTDNEQFF.

This chain connects TRBV7-6 to TRBJ2-1; 8 nucleotides line up with TRBD2. Germline V gene data show CDR1 as SGHVS and CDR2 as FNYEAQ. There are 16 residues in the CDR3. The V segment lost 3 bases and the J segment 2 bases; nucleotides outside the gene matches: 6. For the CDR3, the DNA is TGTGCCAGCAGCTTGAATAGCGGGGATCCCTACAATGAGCAGTTCTTC. Translation gives CASSLNSGDPYNEQFF. Combining the CDR3 with reference TRBV7-6 and TRBJ2-1 gives the whole variable domain GAGVSQSPRYKVTKRGQDVALRCDPISGHVSLYWYRQALGQGPEFLTYFNYEAQQDKSGLPNDRFSAERPEGSISTLTIQRTEQRDSAMYRCASSLNSGDPYNEQFFGPGTRLTVL.

The chain couples TRBV30 to TRBJ1-2; TRBD1 is a possible D gene (5 bases). The CDR3 loop spans 12 amino acids. Trimming took 5 bases from V and 1 from J, leaving 8 bases between them. Germline V CDR1 and CDR2: GTSNPN, SVGIG (reference sequence). CDR3 region: CAWQGINYGYTF. CDR3 nucleotides: TGTGCCTGGCAGGGCATTAACTATGGCTACACCTTC.

The J gene is TRBJ2-7, the V gene TRBV2, with D unresolved. V gave up 8 bases and J gave up 4 bases, with 9 bases separating them. Germline CDR1 reads SNHLY; CDR2 reads FYNNEI. CDR3 length: 11 amino acids. The CDR3 protein is CASWKDYEQYF. CDR3 sequence (DNA): TGTGCCAGCTGGAAAGATTACGAGCAGTACTTC.

This chain connects TRBV7-9 to TRBJ2-7; 7 nucleotides match TRBD2. The CDR3 runs 15 residues. Looked up from germline, CDR1 is SEHNR and CDR2 is FQNEAQ (reference sequence). The V segment lost 1 base and the J segment 3 bases; nucleotides outside the gene matches: 6. CDR3 sequence: CASSLERGTNYEQYF. CDR3 DNA: TGTGCCAGCAGCTTAGAACGGGGGACTAACTACGAGCAGTACTTC.

The CDR3 here is CASSLGAPAVMNTEAFF. CDR3 DNA: TGTGCCAGCAGCTTGGGGGCCCCGGCCGTAATGAACACTGAAGCTTTCTTT. V is TRBV5-6 and J is TRBJ1-1; D is unresolved. Germline values: CDR1 SGHDT, CDR2 YYEEEE. This CDR3 comprises 17 residues. V lost 0 bases and J 0 bases, leaving 15 bases between the germline ends.

The CDR3 coding sequence is TGTGCCAGCAGTTTATCGGCCGGGAGGGGGAATGAGCAGTTCTTC. The encoded protein is CASSLSAGRGNEQFF. This chain connects TRBV27 to TRBJ2-1; 8 bases fit TRBD2. This CDR3 is built from 15 residues. Germline V lookup: CDR1 MNHEY, CDR2 SMNVEV (reference sequence). Trimming cost V 0 bases and J 7 bases; bases outside gene matches: 5.

V usage is TRBV5-4 and J usage is TRBJ2-3; D is undetermined. Trimming pared 4 bases from V and 2 bases from J, leaving 5 bases between. The CDR3 runs to 12 residues. Germline CDR1 SGHNT, CDR2 YYREEE (reference sequence). The CDR3 reads CASSGVTDTQYF. The CDR3 DNA reads TGTGCCAGCAGCGGGGTCACAGATACGCAGTATTTT.

The V gene is TRBV5-5, the J gene TRBJ1-1; no clear D gene. Between the trimmed V and J ends, which lost 4 bases and 0 bases, there was a span of 13 bases. In germline, CDR1 is SGHKS, CDR2 YYEKEE (reference sequence). The CDR3 loop spans 15 amino acids. CDR3 coding DNA: TGTGCCAGCAGCCGGTCACAGATCATGAACACTGAAGCTTTCTTT. This gives the protein CASSRSQIMNTEAFF.